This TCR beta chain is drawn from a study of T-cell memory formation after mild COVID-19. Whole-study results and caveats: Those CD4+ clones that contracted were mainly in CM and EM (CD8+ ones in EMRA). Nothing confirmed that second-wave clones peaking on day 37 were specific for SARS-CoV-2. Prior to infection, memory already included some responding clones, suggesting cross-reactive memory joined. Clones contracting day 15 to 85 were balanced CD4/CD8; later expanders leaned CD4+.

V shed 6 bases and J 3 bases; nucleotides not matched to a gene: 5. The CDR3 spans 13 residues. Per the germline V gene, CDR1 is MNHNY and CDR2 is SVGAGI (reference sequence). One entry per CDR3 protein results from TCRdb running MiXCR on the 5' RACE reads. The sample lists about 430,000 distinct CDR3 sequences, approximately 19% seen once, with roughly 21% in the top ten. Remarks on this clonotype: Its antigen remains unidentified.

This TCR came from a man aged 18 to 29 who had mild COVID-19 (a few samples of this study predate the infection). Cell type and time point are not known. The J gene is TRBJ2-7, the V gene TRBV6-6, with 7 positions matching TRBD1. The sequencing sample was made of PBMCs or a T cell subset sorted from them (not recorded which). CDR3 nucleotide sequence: TGTGCCAGCAGACTGGCAGGGGGCTACGAGCAGTACTTC. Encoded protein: CASRLAGGYEQYF.